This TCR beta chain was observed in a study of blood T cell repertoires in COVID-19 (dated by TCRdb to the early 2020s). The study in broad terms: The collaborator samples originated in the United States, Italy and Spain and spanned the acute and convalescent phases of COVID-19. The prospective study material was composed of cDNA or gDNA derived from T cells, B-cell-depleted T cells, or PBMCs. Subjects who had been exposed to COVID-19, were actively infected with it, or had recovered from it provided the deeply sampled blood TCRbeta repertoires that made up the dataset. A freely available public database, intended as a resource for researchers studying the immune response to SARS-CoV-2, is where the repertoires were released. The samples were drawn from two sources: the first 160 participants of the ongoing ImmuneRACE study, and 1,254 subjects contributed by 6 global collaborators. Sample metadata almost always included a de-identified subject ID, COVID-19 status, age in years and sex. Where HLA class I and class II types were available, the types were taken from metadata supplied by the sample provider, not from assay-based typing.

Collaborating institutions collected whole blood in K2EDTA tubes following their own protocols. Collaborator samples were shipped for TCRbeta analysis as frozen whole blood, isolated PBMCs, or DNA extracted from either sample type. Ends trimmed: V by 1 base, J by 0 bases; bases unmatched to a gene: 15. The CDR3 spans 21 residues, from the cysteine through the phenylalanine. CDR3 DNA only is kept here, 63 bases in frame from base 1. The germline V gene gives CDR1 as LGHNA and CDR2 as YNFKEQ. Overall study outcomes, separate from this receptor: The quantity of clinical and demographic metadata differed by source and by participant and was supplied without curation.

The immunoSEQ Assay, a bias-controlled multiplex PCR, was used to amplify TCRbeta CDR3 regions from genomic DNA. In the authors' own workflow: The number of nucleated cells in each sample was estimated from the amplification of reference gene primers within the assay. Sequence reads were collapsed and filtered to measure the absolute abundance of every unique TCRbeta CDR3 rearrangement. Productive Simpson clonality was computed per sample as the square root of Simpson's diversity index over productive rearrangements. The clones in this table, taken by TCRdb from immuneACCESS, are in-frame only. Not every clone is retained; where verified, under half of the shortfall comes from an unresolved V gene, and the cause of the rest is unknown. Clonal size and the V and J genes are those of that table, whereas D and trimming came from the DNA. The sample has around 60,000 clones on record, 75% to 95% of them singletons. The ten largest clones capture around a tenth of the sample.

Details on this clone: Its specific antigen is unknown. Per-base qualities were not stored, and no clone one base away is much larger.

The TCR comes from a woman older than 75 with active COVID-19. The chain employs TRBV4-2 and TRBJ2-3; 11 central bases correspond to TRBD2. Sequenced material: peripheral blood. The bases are TGTGCCAGCAGCCAAGTGGGGGCTAGACTAGCGGGGCCCACTAGCACAGATACGCAGTATTTT. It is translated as CASSQVGARLAGPTSTDTQYF.